Listed here are 20 T cell receptor beta chains from one sample, sequenced in a study of blood T cell repertoires in COVID-19. Here immunoSEQ multiplex PCR was the method, and the copy in TCRdb shows in-frame clones only, minus some. This sample has approximately 120,000 clones, with roughly nine tenths found just once. Sequencing was carried out using peripheral blood. These TCRs come from a man aged 50 or older with COVID-19, enrolled during active disease.

V is TRBV7-3 and J is TRBJ2-4; D may be TRBD1 (6 bases). Germline loops: CDR1 SGHTA, CDR2 FQGTGA. This CDR3 contains 15 residues. The V end was cut by 6 bases, the J end by 3 bases, with 15 bases between. CDR3 sequence (DNA): TGTGCCAGCAGAGCAGGGGTAGATGGCAAAAACATTCAGTACTTC. It specifies CASRAGVDGKNIQYF.

The rearrangement links TRBV24-1 to TRBJ2-5; 8 nucleotides align to TRBD1. Germline V CDR1 and CDR2: KGHDR, SFDVKD. Losses at the gene ends were 5 bases for V and 5 bases for J; bases not matched to a gene: 12. The CDR3 has 16 amino acids. The CDR3 reads CATSGDKDRVWETQYF. As DNA, the CDR3 is TGTGCCACCAGTGGGGACAAGGACAGGGTGTGGGAGACCCAGTACTTC.

In its sample, this clone was seen once. The rearrangement links TRBV6-1 to TRBJ2-2; TRBD1 is a possible D gene (6 bases). This CDR3 contains 18 residues. Trimming took off 4 bases at V and 3 bases at J, with 21 bases between the two ends. The V gene's germline CDR1 is MNHNS and CDR2 SASEGT. The CDR3 coding sequence is TGTGCCAGCAGTGTACCGGACAGCCGAGATCCTTACACCGGGGAGCTGTTTTTT. It encodes CASSVPDSRDPYTGELFF.

The chain combines TRBV7-8 with TRBJ2-1, with a weak D call TRBD1 (5 bases). Germline values: CDR1 SGHVS, CDR2 FQNEAQ. V was pared by 5 bases and J by 5 bases, with 7 bases between. CDR3 size: 12 residues. The CDR3 region has the DNA TGTGCCAGCAGCCCCAGGGACAATGAGCAGTTCTTC. Amino acid sequence: CASSPRDNEQFF.

The V and J genes are TRBV7-2 and TRBJ1-6; 9 bases are a match to TRBD1. V was pared by 4 bases and J by 14 bases, with 6 bases of the junction left unmatched. The CDR3 covers 13 residues. In germline, CDR1 is SGHTA, CDR2 FQGNSA. The CDR3 nucleotides read TGTGCCAGCAGCTCCACAGGGGGCATGGCCCTCCACTTT. Translation: CASSSTGGMALHF.

V usage is TRBV7-2 and J usage is TRBJ2-7; tentative D call: TRBD2 (6 bases). The CDR3 sequence is 15 residues long. Trimming took off 1 base at V and 2 bases at J, with 12 bases between the two ends. Per germline, CDR1 SGHTA and CDR2 FQGNSA. CDR3 sequence (DNA): TGTGCCAGCAGCTTAGATGGTAGCGGAACCTACGAGCAGTACTTC. It specifies CASSLDGSGTYEQYF.

The chain links TRBV19 to TRBJ1-5; 8 bases match TRBD1. The germline V gene has CDR1 LNHDA and CDR2 SQIVND (reference sequence). With V trimmed by 3 bases and J by 5 bases, 3 bases remained unmatched. The CDR3 extends over 14 amino acids. The CDR3 reads CASSMGQVYQPQHF. CDR3 sequence (DNA): TGTGCCAGTAGTATGGGACAGGTTTATCAGCCCCAGCATTTT.

The CDR3 DNA follows: TGTGCCAGCAGCCCCGGGGTGATCCAGAATTCACCCCTCCACTTT. Its translation: CASSPGVIQNSPLHF. The V call is TRBV6-6, the J call TRBJ1-6; D unclear. V was clipped by 6 bases and J by 7 bases, with 16 bases between them. CDR3 length: 15 amino acids. Germline CDR1 MNHNY, CDR2 SVGAGI (reference sequence).

The chain uses TRBV4-1 and TRBJ2-5; 7 positions agree with TRBD2. Per germline, CDR1 MGHRA and CDR2 YSYEKL. With V trimmed by 2 bases and J by 1 base, 4 bases remained unmatched. This CDR3 comprises 15 residues. CDR3 sequence reads: CASSQREGTQETQYF. Written as DNA, the CDR3 is TGCGCCAGCAGCCAAAGGGAGGGGACCCAAGAGACCCAGTACTTC.

The chain combines TRBV6-5 with TRBJ1-4, with 7 positions matching TRBD1. V was clipped by 0 bases and J by 7 bases; unmatched bases: 8. Germline V gene sequence: CDR1 MNHEY, CDR2 SVGAGI. The CDR3 runs to 16 residues. CDR3 DNA sequence: TGTGCCAGCAGTTACTCGTCGGCAGGGGGTGGTGAAAAACTGTTTTTT. Translated: CASSYSSAGGGEKLFF.

The V call is TRBV9, the J call TRBJ2-1, with 7 nucleotides matching TRBD2. CDR3 length: 16 residues. After removal of 3 bases from V and 6 bases from J, the junction contained 12 bases not matched to a gene. Germline lookup yields CDR1 SGDLS and CDR2 YYNGEE. CDR3 bases: TGTGCCAGCAGCGCCCCCCTGGGGGGGGGAGGCAATGAGCAGTTCTTC. Its translation is CASSAPLGGGGNEQFF.

This clone was detected once. V gene TRBV6-2 or TRBV6-3 combines with J gene TRBJ2-7; 8 nucleotides line up with TRBD1. Germline lookup yields CDR1 MNHEY and CDR2 SVGEGT. The CDR3 has 14 amino acids. V shed 5 bases and J 2 bases; nucleotides not matched to a gene: 5. CDR3 loop: CASSDRGPTYEQYF. The DNA for the CDR3 is TGTGCCAGCAGTGACAGGGGTCCTACCTACGAGCAGTACTTC.

The J gene is TRBJ2-1, the V gene TRBV19; D possibly corresponds to TRBD1 (5 bases). Per germline, CDR1 LNHDA and CDR2 SQIVND (reference sequence). V lost 5 bases and J lost 4, with 21 bases in between. This CDR3 is 17 amino acids long. CDR3: CASSSSSSAGLYNEQFF. The CDR3 DNA reads as TGTGCCAGTAGTTCTTCTTCCTCGGCAGGGTTGTACAATGAGCAGTTCTTC.

This clone showed up just once. This rearrangement joins TRBV23-1 to TRBJ2-7; 8 positions match TRBD1. TRBV23-1 is assigned to the ORF class and has an uncertain function. After removal of 5 bases from V and 5 bases from J, the junction contained 8 bases not matched to a gene. The CDR3 has 14 residues. The CDR3 spells CASSTGRGHHEQYV. CDR3 DNA: TGCGCCAGCAGTACAGGCAGGGGGCACCACGAGCAGTACGTC.

This chain links TRBV9 with TRBJ2-7; 7 positions agree with TRBD2. The CDR3 is made up of 14 amino acids. The trim removed 3 bases at V and 7 bases at J, leaving 10 bases unmatched. CDR1 is SGDLS, CDR2 YYNGEE, per germline. The CDR3 spells CASSERDGEREQYF. CDR3 nucleotide sequence: TGTGCCAGCAGCGAGCGGGACGGGGAAAGGGAGCAGTACTTC.

The rearrangement links TRBV13 to TRBJ2-1; 13 bases are shared with TRBD2. V lost 3 bases to trimming and J lost 9 bases; unmatched junction nucleotides: 5. The CDR3 has 15 residues. Per germline, CDR1 PRHDT and CDR2 FYEKMQ (reference sequence). The CDR3 sequence is CASSFPGLAGAEQFF. As DNA, the CDR3 is TGTGCCAGCAGCTTCCCTGGACTAGCGGGAGCTGAGCAGTTCTTC.

The V and J genes are TRBV5-6 and TRBJ2-1; possibly TRBD2 for D (7 bases). Per germline, CDR1 SGHDT and CDR2 YYEEEE. This CDR3 region has 19 residues. Between the trimmed V and J ends, which lost 0 bases and 2 bases, there was a span of 21 bases. The CDR3 is CASSLALAGGGSTYNEQFF. The CDR3 nucleotides read TGTGCCAGCAGCTTGGCACTAGCCGGGGGCGGGAGCACCTACAATGAGCAGTTCTTC.

The J gene is TRBJ2-1, the V gene TRBV13; 10 bases are shared with TRBD2. Germline lookup yields CDR1 PRHDT and CDR2 FYEKMQ (reference sequence). The trim removed 3 bases at V and 0 bases at J, leaving 5 bases unmatched. There are 17 residues in the CDR3. CDR3: CASSFVKREGSYNEQFF. The DNA for the CDR3 is TGTGCCAGCAGCTTTGTCAAGCGGGAGGGCTCCTACAATGAGCAGTTCTTC.

This clone was detected once. This chain connects TRBV29-1 to TRBJ2-6, with a tentative D call TRBD1 (5 bases). CDR1 and CDR2 (germline): SQVTM, ANQGSEA. This CDR3 has 15 residues. Trimming removed 4 bases from V and 0 bases from J, with 10 bases in between. The CDR3 loop is CSVGSGRSGANVLTF. The CDR3 DNA sequence: TGCAGCGTTGGATCAGGGCGCTCTGGGGCCAACGTCCTGACTTTC.

The chain uses TRBV15 and TRBJ2-7; TRBD2 matches 8 bases. The ends lost 1 base at V and 1 base at J; junction bases unmatched: 9. Looked up from germline, CDR1 is LNHNV and CDR2 is YYDKDF (reference sequence). The CDR3 has 17 amino acids. Written as DNA, the CDR3 is TGTGCCACCAGCAGAGGATTAGCGGGACTGGGGTCCTACGAGCAGTACTTC. Its protein product is CATSRGLAGLGSYEQYF. Using reference TRBV15 and TRBJ2-7 for the parts outside the CDR3, the full variable domain is DAMVIQNPRYQVTQFGKPVTLSCSQTLNHNVMYWYQQKSSQAPKLLFHYYDKDFNNEADTPDNFQSRRPNTSFCFLDIRSPGLGDTAMYLCATSRGLAGLGSYEQYFGPGTRLTVT.